The clone carrying this T cell receptor beta chain was counted ten times or more. Combining iRepertoire HTBI primers with Arm-PCR of CDR3 regions, the authors built TCR beta libraries. Authors' processing steps: Samples collectively showed approximately 62 TRBV and roughly 15 TRBJ segments. Each CDR3 protein is one row after TCRdb ran MiXCR on the multiplex PCR reads. The V and J calls and clone size are TCRdb's, not the authors'. The sample shows about 300,000 distinct CDR3 sequences, 15% to 20% of them seen only once. Time point meaning: newly diagnosed GD, antithyroid drugs for less than 3 months. After RNA was extracted from PBMCs, the TCR library was made from it. Germline CDR1 SNHLY, CDR2 FYNNEI. The CDR3 spans 13 residues. Between the trimmed V and J ends, which lost 6 bases and 4 bases, there was a span of 10 bases. The data were taken from a study of regulatory T cells in long-lasting Graves disease. Across the study: Graves' patients, diagnosed recently, had received antithyroid drugs under 3 months.

The source is a female donor with Graves disease. J is TRBJ2-1 and V is TRBV2; D is undetermined. Sequencing was performed on peripheral blood mononuclear cells (PBMCs), taken at new diagnosis, from a patient treated with antithyroid drugs. The CDR3 loop reads CASRPANYNEQFF. The CDR3 DNA is TGTGCCAGCAGGCCGGCCAATTACAATGAGCAGTTCTTC.